This T cell receptor beta chain is drawn from a study of OX40 agonist ivuxolimab in advanced cancers. Study summary: Patients received ivuxolimab, an intravenous treatment, every 2 weeks at 0.01 to 10 mg/kg.

Germline CDR1 is LGHNA and CDR2 is YNFKEQ. Trimming took off 0 bases at V and 1 base at J, with 7 bases between the two ends. This CDR3 has 15 amino acids. At baseline, cycle 4 day 1, and cycle 7 day 1, blood was sampled. A single count supports this clone. Generated by immunoSEQ multiplex PCR, the TCRdb table keeps only in-frame clones and is missing some. Counted here are under 85,000 clones, around 90% occurring once; the ten biggest clones make up 2.5% to 3%. The sequence was obtained from an adult with an advanced solid tumor such as melanoma, head and neck, liver or kidney cancer. This chain joins TRBV4-2 and TRBJ1-5; D is uncertain. The input for sequencing was CD4+ or CD8+ T cells sorted from blood, taken in a trial of the OX40 agonist ivuxolimab. The CDR3 DNA is TGTGCCAGCAGCCAAGAAGTTAAAAGCAATCAGCCCCAGCATTTT. This sequence encodes CASSQEVKSNQPQHF.